This T cell receptor beta chain stems from a study of a mutant IDH1 vaccine in newly diagnosed glioma. Time point noted: baseline, week 1 (first vaccination visit). The treatment denotes: pre-vaccination baseline after standard-of-care therapy. TCRdb's copy holds only in-frame clones and misses some; the assay was immunoSEQ multiplex PCR. The table has 85,000 to 100,000 clones, around three quarters seen once. Trimming took 3 bases from V and 6 from J, leaving 11 bases between them. The CDR3 length is 13 residues. In germline, CDR1 is SNHLY, CDR2 FYNNEI. The receptor comes from a man between 35 and 55 years old with glioma. The specimen was PBMCs, collected from a glioma patient treated with radiotherapy, temozolomide or both. The chain employs TRBV2 and TRBJ1-1; maybe TRBD1 (5 bases). CDR3 nucleotide sequence: TGTGCCAGCAGTGAGGGATGGGGGGCTGAAGCTTTCTTT. Protein: CASSEGWGAEAFF.